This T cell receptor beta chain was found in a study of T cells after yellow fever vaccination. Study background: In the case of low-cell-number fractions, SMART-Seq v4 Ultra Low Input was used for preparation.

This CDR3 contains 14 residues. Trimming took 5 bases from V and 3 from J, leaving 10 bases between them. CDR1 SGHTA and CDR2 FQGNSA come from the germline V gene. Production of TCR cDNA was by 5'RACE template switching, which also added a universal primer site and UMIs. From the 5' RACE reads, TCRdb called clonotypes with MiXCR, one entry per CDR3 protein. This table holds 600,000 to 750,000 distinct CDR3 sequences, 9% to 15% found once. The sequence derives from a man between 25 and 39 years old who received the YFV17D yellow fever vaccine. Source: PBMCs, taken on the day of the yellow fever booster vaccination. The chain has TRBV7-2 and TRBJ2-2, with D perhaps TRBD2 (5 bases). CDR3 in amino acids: CASSNRADTGELFF. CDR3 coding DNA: TGTGCCAGCAGCAACCGAGCGGACACCGGGGAGCTGTTTTTT.